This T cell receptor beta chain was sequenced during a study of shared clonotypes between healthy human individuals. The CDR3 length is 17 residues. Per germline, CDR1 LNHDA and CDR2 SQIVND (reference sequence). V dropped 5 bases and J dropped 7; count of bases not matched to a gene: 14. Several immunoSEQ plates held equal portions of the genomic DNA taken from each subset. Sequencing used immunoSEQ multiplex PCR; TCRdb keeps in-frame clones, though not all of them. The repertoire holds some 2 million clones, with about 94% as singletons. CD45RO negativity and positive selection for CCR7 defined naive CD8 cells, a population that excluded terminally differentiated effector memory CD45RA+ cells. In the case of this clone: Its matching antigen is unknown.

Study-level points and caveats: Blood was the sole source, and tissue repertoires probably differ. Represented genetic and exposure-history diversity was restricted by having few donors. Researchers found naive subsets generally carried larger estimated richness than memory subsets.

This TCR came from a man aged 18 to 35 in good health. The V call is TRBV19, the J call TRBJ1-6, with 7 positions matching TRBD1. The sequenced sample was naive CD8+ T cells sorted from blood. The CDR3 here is CASSPGGRQGGNSPLHF. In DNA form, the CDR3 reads TGTGCCAGTAGTCCAGGCGGACGACAGGGAGGGAATTCACCCCTCCACTTT. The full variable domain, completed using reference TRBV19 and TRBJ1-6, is DGGITQSPKYLFRKEGQNVTLSCEQNLNHDAMYWYRQDPGQGLRLIYYSQIVNDFQKGDIAEGYSVSREKKESFPLTVTSAQKNPTAFYLCASSPGGRQGGNSPLHFGNGTRLTVT.